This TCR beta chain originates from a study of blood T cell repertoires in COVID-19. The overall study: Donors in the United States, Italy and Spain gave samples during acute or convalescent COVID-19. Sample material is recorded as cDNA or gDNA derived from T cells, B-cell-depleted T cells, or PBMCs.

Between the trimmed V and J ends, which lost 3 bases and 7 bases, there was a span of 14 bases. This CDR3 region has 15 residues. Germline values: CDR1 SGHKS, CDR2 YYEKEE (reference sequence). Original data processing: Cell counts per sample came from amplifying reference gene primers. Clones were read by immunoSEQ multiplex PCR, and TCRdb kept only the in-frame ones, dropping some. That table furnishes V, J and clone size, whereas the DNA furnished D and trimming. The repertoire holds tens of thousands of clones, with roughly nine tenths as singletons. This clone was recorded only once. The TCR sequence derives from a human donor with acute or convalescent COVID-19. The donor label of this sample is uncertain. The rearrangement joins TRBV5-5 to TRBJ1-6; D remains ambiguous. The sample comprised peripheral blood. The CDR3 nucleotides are TGTGCCAGCAGCTCTCTCCCCGCGGGGAATTCACCCCTCCACTTT. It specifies CASSSLPAGNSPLHF.